This record looks at one T cell receptor (beta chain) sequence and its context. Its antigen is as yet unknown. The data stem from a study of cytomegalovirus exposure and HLA in healthy donors. Study observations and caveats: Cytomegalovirus status was reportedly diagnosed by the classifier with high sensitivity and specificity. Likely technical artifact: a cluster of highly shared sequence variants. The listing of 150 to 200 TCR beta chains classed them as cytomegalovirus-associated. In a later analysis, parvovirus B19, influenza, CMV and Epstein-Barr virus appeared linked to several top co-occurrence clusters.

V was pared by 4 bases and J by 3 bases, with 10 bases between. The CDR3 extends over 13 amino acids. Looked up from germline, CDR1 is SQVTM and CDR2 is ANQGSEA. The PCR contained 60 Vbeta and 13 Jbeta primers. The method was immunoSEQ multiplex PCR; TCRdb's version includes in-frame clones alone and lacks a portion of them. In the table there are over 50,000 clones, around 62% of which are singletons. The sample comprised PBMCs. The sequence was collected from a man aged 35-49 years in good health and CMV-seropositive. This chain uses TRBV29-1 with TRBJ2-1; the D is unclear. CDR3 bases: TGCAGCGTTGTTCCCAGGAACTACAATGAGCAGTTCTTC. Translation gives CSVVPRNYNEQFF.